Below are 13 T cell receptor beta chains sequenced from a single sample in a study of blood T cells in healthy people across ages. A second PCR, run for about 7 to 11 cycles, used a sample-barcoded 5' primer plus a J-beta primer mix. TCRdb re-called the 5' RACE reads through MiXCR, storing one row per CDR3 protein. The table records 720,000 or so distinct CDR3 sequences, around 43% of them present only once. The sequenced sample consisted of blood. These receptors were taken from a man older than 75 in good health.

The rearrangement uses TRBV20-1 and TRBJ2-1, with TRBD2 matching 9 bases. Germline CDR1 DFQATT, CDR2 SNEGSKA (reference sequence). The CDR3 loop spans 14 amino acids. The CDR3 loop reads CSGRTSVLSNEQFF. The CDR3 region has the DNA TGCAGCGGGAGGACTAGCGTTCTTAGTAATGAGCAGTTCTTC.

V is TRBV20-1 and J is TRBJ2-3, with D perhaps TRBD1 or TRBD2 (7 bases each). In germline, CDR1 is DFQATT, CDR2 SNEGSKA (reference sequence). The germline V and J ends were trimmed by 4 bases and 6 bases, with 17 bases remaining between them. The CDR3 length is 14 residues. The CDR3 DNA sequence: TGCAGTGCTAAGGGGGCGGGAGCGGGGGATACGCAGTATTTT. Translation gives CSAKGAGAGDTQYF.

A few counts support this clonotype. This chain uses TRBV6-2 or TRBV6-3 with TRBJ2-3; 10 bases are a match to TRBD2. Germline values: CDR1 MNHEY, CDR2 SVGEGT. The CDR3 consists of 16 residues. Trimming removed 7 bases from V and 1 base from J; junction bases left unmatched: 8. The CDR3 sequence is CASTLPTSGGTDTQYF. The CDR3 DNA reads TGTGCCAGCACCCTGCCTACTAGCGGGGGCACAGATACGCAGTATTTT.

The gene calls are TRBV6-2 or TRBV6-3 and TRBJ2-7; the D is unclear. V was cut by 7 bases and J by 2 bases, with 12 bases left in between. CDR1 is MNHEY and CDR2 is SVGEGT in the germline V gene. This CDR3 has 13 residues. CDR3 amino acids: CASTLDGPYEQYF. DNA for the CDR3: TGTGCCAGCACCTTGGACGGACCCTACGAGCAGTACTTC.

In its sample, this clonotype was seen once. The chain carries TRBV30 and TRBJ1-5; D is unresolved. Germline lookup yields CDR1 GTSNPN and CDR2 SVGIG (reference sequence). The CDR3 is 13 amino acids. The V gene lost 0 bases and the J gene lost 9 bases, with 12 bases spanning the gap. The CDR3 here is CAWSVSGPTPQHF. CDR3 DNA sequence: TGTGCCTGGAGTGTATCAGGCCCAACGCCCCAGCATTTT.

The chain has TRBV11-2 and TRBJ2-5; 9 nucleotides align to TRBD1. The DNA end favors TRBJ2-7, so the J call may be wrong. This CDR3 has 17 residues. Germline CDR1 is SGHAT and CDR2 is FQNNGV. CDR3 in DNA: TGTGCCAGCAGCTTAGGGGGGACAGGGACATCAGCCTACGAGCAGTACTTC. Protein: CASSLGGTGTSAYEQYF.

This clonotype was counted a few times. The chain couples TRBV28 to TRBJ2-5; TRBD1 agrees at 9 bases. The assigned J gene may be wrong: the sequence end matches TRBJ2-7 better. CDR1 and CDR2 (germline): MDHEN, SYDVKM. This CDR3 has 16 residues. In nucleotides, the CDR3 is TGTGCCAGCAGACCTTTGGGACAGGGATTCTTGGACGAGCAGTACTTC. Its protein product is CASRPLGQGFLDEQYF.

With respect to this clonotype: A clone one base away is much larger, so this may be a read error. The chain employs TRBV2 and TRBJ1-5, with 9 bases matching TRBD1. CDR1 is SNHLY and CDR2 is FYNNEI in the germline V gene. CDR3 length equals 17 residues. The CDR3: CAGSEMGQGSHNEPQHF. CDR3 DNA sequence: TGTGCCGGCAGTGAAATGGGACAGGGCTCCCACAATGAGCCCCAGCATTTT.

CDR3 in amino acids: CSAREESARQNSPLHF. The CDR3 bases are TGCAGTGCTAGAGAAGAATCAGCCCGCCAGAATTCACCCCTCCACTTT. V and J are TRBV20-1 and TRBJ1-6; D remains unclear. V shed 0 bases and J shed 7 bases, with 16 bases lying between them. The CDR3 length is 16 residues. Germline CDR1 DFQATT, CDR2 SNEGSKA (reference sequence).

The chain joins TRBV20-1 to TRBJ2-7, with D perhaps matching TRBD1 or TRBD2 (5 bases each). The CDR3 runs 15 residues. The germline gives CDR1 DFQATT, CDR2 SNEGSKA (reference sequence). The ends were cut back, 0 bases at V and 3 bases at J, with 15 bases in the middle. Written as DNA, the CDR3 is TGCAGTGCTAGAGACCTCCGGGACGGAGTCTACGAGCAGTACTTC. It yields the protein CSARDLRDGVYEQYF.

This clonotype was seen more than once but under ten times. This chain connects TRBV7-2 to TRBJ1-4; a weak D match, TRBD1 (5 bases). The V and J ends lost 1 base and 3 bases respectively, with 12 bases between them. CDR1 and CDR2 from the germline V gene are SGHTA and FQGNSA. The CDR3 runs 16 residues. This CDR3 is CASSLDRSGPNEKLFF. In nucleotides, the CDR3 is TGTGCCAGCAGCTTAGATAGGTCAGGGCCTAATGAAAAACTGTTTTTT.

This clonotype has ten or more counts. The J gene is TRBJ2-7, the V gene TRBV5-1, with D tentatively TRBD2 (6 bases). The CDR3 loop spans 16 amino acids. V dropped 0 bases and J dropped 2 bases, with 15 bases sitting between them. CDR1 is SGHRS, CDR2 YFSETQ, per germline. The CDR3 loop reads CASSLEPGTPPYEQYF. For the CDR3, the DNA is TGCGCCAGCAGCTTGGAGCCCGGGACTCCTCCCTACGAGCAGTACTTC.

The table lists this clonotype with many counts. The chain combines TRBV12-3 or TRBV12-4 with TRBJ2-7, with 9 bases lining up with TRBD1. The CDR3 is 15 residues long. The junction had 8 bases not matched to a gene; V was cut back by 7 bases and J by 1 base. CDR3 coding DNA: TGTGCCAGCACCAACGGACAGGGGAAGTCCTACGAGCAGTACTTC. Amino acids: CASTNGQGKSYEQYF.